A selection of T cell receptor beta chains follows, all from one sample in a study of cytomegalovirus exposure and HLA in healthy donors. Clones were read by immunoSEQ multiplex PCR, and TCRdb kept only the in-frame ones, dropping some. The table includes under 200,000 clones, 60% to 85% detected once. Sequencing was carried out using PBMCs. These receptors all stem from a woman aged 45-60 years in good health and CMV-seropositive. CDR3s include the opening cysteine and the closing phenylalanine or tryptophan. The order of the fields is D gene, clone size, J gene, V gene, CDR3 DNA, CDR3 protein. The D gene is left open where the match is weak. Clone size is not always given. Where it is, it says once, few, many or a class for expanded clones.

TRBD1	NA	TRBJ2-7	TRBV15	TGTGCCACCAGCACAGGGGGCACCTACGAGCAGTACTTC	CATSTGGTYEQYF
TRBD1	NA	TRBJ2-7	TRBV29-1	TGCAGCGTTGAAGCTTGGACAGGGGGAAACTACGAGCAGTACTTC	CSVEAWTGGNYEQYF
TRBD1	NA	TRBJ2-2	TRBV6-1	TGTGCCAGCACCATGACAGGGACGGTCGGGGAGCTGTTTTTT	CASTMTGTVGELFF
NA	NA	TRBJ1-6	TRBV5-1	TGCGCCAGCAGCTTGGCTACCGGCGGGGGGGGCTCACCCCTCCACTTT	CASSLATGGGGSPLHF
TRBD1	few	TRBJ1-4	TRBV5-1	TGCGCCAGCAGCTTGGCGACAGGGAGCGCAACTAATGAAAAACTGTTTTTT	CASSLATGSATNEKLFF
NA	NA	TRBJ1-3	TRBV12-5	TGTGCTAGTGGTTTGTCCAGTGGAAACACCATATATTTT	CASGLSSGNTIYF
NA	NA	TRBJ1-1	TRBV7-9	TGTGCCAGCAGCTCAACCCTCCCCTCCGCGAGGACTGAAGCTTTCTTT	CASSSTLPSARTEAFF
NA	NA	TRBJ1-1	TRBV5-1	TGCGCCAGCAGCTTGATGACGGGGGTGAACACTGAAGCTTTCTTT	CASSLMTGVNTEAFF
TRBD1	NA	TRBJ1-4	TRBV30	TGTGCCTGGAGTTTGGGACAGAATGAAAAACTGTTTTTT	CAWSLGQNEKLFF
TRBD2	once	TRBJ2-1	TRBV5-6	TGTGCCAGCAGCTTCGGGACTAGCGGTGGAAGGGATGAGCAGTTCTTC	CASSFGTSGGRDEQFF
TRBD1	once	TRBJ2-2	TRBV5-4	TGTGCCAGCAGCTTGGGGGGACAGGGTCGCACCGGGGAGCTGTTTTTT	CASSLGGQGRTGELFF
NA	NA	TRBJ1-4	TRBV6-1	TGTGCCAGCACGGTCGGTTACAATGAAAAACTGTTTTTT	CASTVGYNEKLFF
NA	NA	TRBJ1-2	TRBV9	TGTGCCAGCAGCACCCGGACGGCCGGAGGCCCCGGCTACACCTTC	CASSTRTAGGPGYTF